This TCR beta chain is drawn from a study of T-cell reconstitution after alpha-beta-depleted transplantation in children. Broader study findings: In patients about two months after transplant, alpha-beta T cells reportedly arose from several hundred expanded graft clones.

This CDR3 is 17 amino acids long. With 5 bases clipped from V and 5 bases from J, the junction kept 11 bases outside the gene matches. Germline CDR1 SGHAT, CDR2 FQNNGV. Comment on this clonotype: Its target is not known.

Library preparation (for TCRbeta) was performed with unique molecular identifiers. TCRdb independently ran MiXCR on the PCR reads; one entry per CDR3 protein. The table has 250,000 to 400,000 distinct CDR3 sequences, roughly 21% seen once. Sequenced here: PBMCs, mostly from graft donor cells, sampled 180 days after TCRalphabeta/CD19-depleted stem cell transplant. V is TRBV11-2 and J is TRBJ2-2, with 10 bases fitting TRBD1. This sequence was found in a male patient younger than 18 who had a stem cell transplant for acute lymphoblastic leukemia, so the T cells may come from the graft donor. The CDR3 region has the DNA TGTGCCAGCAGCAGAGGACAGGGGGTACAGAGGACCGGGGAGCTGTTTTTT. Its translation is CASSRGQGVQRTGELFF.